A selection of T cell receptor beta chains follows, all from one sample in a study of cytomegalovirus exposure and HLA in healthy donors. Measured with immunoSEQ multiplex PCR; TCRdb has only the in-frame clones, and not every one. The sample lists roughly 290,000 clones; roughly 90% were seen once. The sequencing input was PBMCs. Receptors originate from a woman aged 18 to 35 in good health and CMV-seronegative. CDR3s leave out the opening cysteine and the closing phenylalanine or tryptophan. Fields, in order: CDR3 protein, clone size, V gene, J gene. Only part of the rows carry a size: once, few, many, or a class if the clone is expanded.

cdr3_aa: ASSLDRGYEQY
clone_size: .
v_call: TRBV11-2
j_call: TRBJ2-7

cdr3_aa: ASGSGGVIQETQY
clone_size: .
v_call: TRBV6-5
j_call: TRBJ2-5

cdr3_aa: ASRFILNSPLH
clone_size: .
v_call: TRBV6-5
j_call: TRBJ1-6

cdr3_aa: ASRETGTSNQPQH
clone_size: .
v_call: TRBV19
j_call: TRBJ1-5

cdr3_aa: ASSEMGAGELF
clone_size: few
v_call: TRBV6-1
j_call: TRBJ2-2

cdr3_aa: ASTLRATSNYGYT
clone_size: .
v_call: TRBV2
j_call: TRBJ1-2

cdr3_aa: ASSAVGGLRSYEQY
clone_size: .
v_call: TRBV19
j_call: TRBJ2-7

cdr3_aa: ASSGQGHSPLH
clone_size: .
v_call: TRBV9
j_call: TRBJ1-6

cdr3_aa: ASSPAYEQY
clone_size: .
v_call: TRBV5-8
j_call: TRBJ2-7

cdr3_aa: ASSLGRLNTEAF
clone_size: few
v_call: TRBV5-5
j_call: TRBJ1-1

cdr3_aa: ASSTFSGGWETQY
clone_size: .
v_call: TRBV2
j_call: TRBJ2-5

cdr3_aa: ASSESPGITEAF
clone_size: .
v_call: TRBV6-1
j_call: TRBJ1-1

cdr3_aa: ASSPSLWTGDEKLF
clone_size: .
v_call: TRBV7-8
j_call: TRBJ1-4

cdr3_aa: ASSKGTSATTDTQY
clone_size: .
v_call: TRBV19
j_call: TRBJ2-3

cdr3_aa: ATSSVPGANVLT
clone_size: .
v_call: TRBV6-5
j_call: TRBJ2-6

cdr3_aa: ASSYWGQGRNTEAF
clone_size: .
v_call: TRBV6-5
j_call: TRBJ1-1

cdr3_aa: ASSPTYRAGDTGELF
clone_size: .
v_call: TRBV27
j_call: TRBJ2-2

cdr3_aa: ASSPRGADGYT
clone_size: once
v_call: TRBV19
j_call: TRBJ1-2

cdr3_aa: AIMEANTGELF
clone_size: .
v_call: TRBV10-3
j_call: TRBJ2-2

cdr3_aa: ASSPGTGGIHEQY
clone_size: .
v_call: TRBV27
j_call: TRBJ2-7

cdr3_aa: ASSTGLAGELDTQY
clone_size: .
v_call: TRBV5-6
j_call: TRBJ2-3

cdr3_aa: ASTESWGLNTEAF
clone_size: .
v_call: TRBV6-5
j_call: TRBJ1-1

cdr3_aa: ASRNAGTSGGRGTDTQY
clone_size: .
v_call: TRBV5-8
j_call: TRBJ2-3

cdr3_aa: AISESIAGEDQY
clone_size: .
v_call: TRBV10-3
j_call: TRBJ2-5

cdr3_aa: ASSLRDRGPSYEQY
clone_size: .
v_call: TRBV19
j_call: TRBJ2-7

cdr3_aa: ASSSFGTGDTEAF
clone_size: .
v_call: TRBV7-3
j_call: TRBJ1-1

cdr3_aa: ASSETLFEAF
clone_size: .
v_call: TRBV10-2
j_call: TRBJ1-1

cdr3_aa: ASSADRDRIYGYT
clone_size: .
v_call: TRBV9
j_call: TRBJ1-2

cdr3_aa: ASSLGSYSYEQY
clone_size: .
v_call: TRBV7-2
j_call: TRBJ2-7

cdr3_aa: ASSEVGQVYEQY
clone_size: once
v_call: TRBV2
j_call: TRBJ2-7

cdr3_aa: ASSLGTDNEQF
clone_size: .
v_call: TRBV7-9
j_call: TRBJ2-1

cdr3_aa: ASSPSGVYEQY
clone_size: .
v_call: TRBV5-1
j_call: TRBJ2-7

cdr3_aa: ASSVASGYQETQY
clone_size: .
v_call: TRBV9
j_call: TRBJ2-5

cdr3_aa: ASSFGQGATHSGNTIY
clone_size: .
v_call: TRBV5-6
j_call: TRBJ1-3

cdr3_aa: ASSLHISGERQPQH
clone_size: .
v_call: TRBV7-8
j_call: TRBJ1-5

cdr3_aa: ASSSQTGDRVNGYT
clone_size: few
v_call: TRBV13
j_call: TRBJ1-2

cdr3_aa: ASSFLDRGFSGELF
clone_size: .
v_call: TRBV13
j_call: TRBJ2-2

cdr3_aa: ASSYIPGSYEQY
clone_size: .
v_call: TRBV6-5
j_call: TRBJ2-7

cdr3_aa: ASSARQDTYEQY
clone_size: .
v_call: TRBV7-9
j_call: TRBJ2-7

cdr3_aa: ASSALGLGPDTQY
clone_size: .
v_call: TRBV6-1
j_call: TRBJ2-3

cdr3_aa: ASSQSGTGGNGYT
clone_size: .
v_call: TRBV9
j_call: TRBJ1-2

cdr3_aa: ASSPTGSSYEQY
clone_size: .
v_call: TRBV11-1
j_call: TRBJ2-7

cdr3_aa: ASSQDWRGGAEETQY
clone_size: .
v_call: TRBV14
j_call: TRBJ2-5

cdr3_aa: ASRRAGRFDTQY
clone_size: .
v_call: TRBV27
j_call: TRBJ2-3